The source of this T cell receptor beta chain is a study of T cells in Graves' hyperthyroidism and ophthalmopathy. Study-wide points: From stable hyperthyroidism, ophthalmopathy was set apart by a 13 V-J model.

V gave up 0 bases and J gave up 4 bases, with 15 bases separating them. Germline V gene lookup returns CDR1 SGDLS and CDR2 YYNGEE. The CDR3 extends over 16 amino acids. Regions amplified from RNA transcripts were the TCR beta CDR3 regions. HTBI primers were used for first-round RT-PCR of the TCR CDR3. Each CDR3 protein is one row after TCRdb ran MiXCR on the multiplex PCR reads. This sample has fewer than 450,000 distinct CDR3 sequences; about 14% occur once, and the top ten carry under 30%. Active moderate-to-severe ophthalmopathy, Clinical Activity Score at least 3, NOSPECS at least 4, under 3 months' duration. Regarding this clonotype: The antigen is unknown.

This receptor was identified in a man aged 45 to 65 with Graves' ophthalmopathy. The sequenced material came from blood. The rearrangement uses TRBV9 and TRBJ2-3, with D possibly being TRBD2 (5 bases). CDR3 nucleotides: TGTGCCAGCAGCGTAGGAGGTGGGAGCATGGCAGATACGCAGTATTTT. Amino acid sequence: CASSVGGGSMADTQYF.